The 9 T cell receptor beta chains listed next were all sequenced from one sample in a study of T cell responses to AZD1222 COVID-19 vaccine. TCRdb's table, derived via immunoSEQ multiplex PCR, lists solely in-frame clones and lacks some. This table holds 130,000 to 150,000 clones, 75% to 85% found once. The material sequenced was peripheral blood, taken on day 0 of MenACWY control vaccination. Source of these receptors: an adult in good health.

The V gene is TRBV6-1, the J gene TRBJ2-1, with 8 nucleotides matching TRBD2. Per the germline V gene, CDR1 is MNHNS and CDR2 is SASEGT. The CDR3 runs 14 residues. Germline trimming cut 1 base from V and 12 bases from J; bases unmatched to any gene: 8. CDR3 nucleotide sequence: TGTGCCAGCAGTGAAGTTGCGGGGGGCCATGGGCAGTTCTTC. Translating gives CASSEVAGGHGQFF.

The V gene is TRBV2, the J gene TRBJ2-3; a possible D gene is TRBD2 (7 bases). CDR1 and CDR2 from the germline V gene are SNHLY and FYNNEI. The CDR3 consists of 15 residues. Trimming took 5 bases from V and 2 from J, leaving 14 bases between them. CDR3 amino acids: CASSKRGGDTDTQYF. CDR3 bases: TGTGCCAGCAGTAAAAGAGGGGGGGACACAGATACGCAGTATTTT.

The rearrangement links TRBV29-1 to TRBJ1-1; weak D call: TRBD1 (6 bases). Germline lookup yields CDR1 SQVTM and CDR2 ANQGSEA. The CDR3 is 13 amino acids. V was cut by 4 bases and J by 2 bases, with 11 bases left in between. The CDR3: CSVGSGVNTEAFF. The CDR3 nucleotides read TGCAGCGTTGGATCAGGGGTAAACACTGAAGCTTTCTTT.

The chain carries TRBV27 and TRBJ2-2, with unresolved D. This CDR3 contains 13 residues. Trimming removed 2 bases from V and 7 bases from J, with 8 bases in between. Germline values: CDR1 MNHEY, CDR2 SMNVEV (reference sequence). CDR3 sequence (DNA): TGTGCCAGCAGTTTAGGTTTGGGCGGGGAGCTGTTTTTT. Translating it yields CASSLGLGGELFF.

This clone was recorded once. The chain carries TRBV5-1 and TRBJ2-1, with D perhaps assigned TRBD1 or TRBD2 (6 bases each). With 0 bases removed from V and 9 bases from J, the gap between germline ends came to 16 bases. The length of the CDR3 is 15 residues. Germline CDR1 and CDR2: SGHRS and YFSETQ. CDR3 DNA sequence: TGCGCCAGCAGCTTGGAGGGGGGACCAGGCGTTGAGCAGTTCTTC. Protein product: CASSLEGGPGVEQFF.

This clone was counted a single time. The rearrangement joins TRBV5-1 to TRBJ2-3; TRBD1 agrees at 9 bases. CDR1 SGHRS and CDR2 YFSETQ come from the germline V gene. V shed 4 bases, J shed 2 bases, and the junction held 5 bases outside the gene matches. CDR3 length equals 15 residues. The CDR3 coding sequence is TGCGCCAGCAGCCGGACAGGGGATTCCACAGATACGCAGTATTTT. The encoded protein is CASSRTGDSTDTQYF.

This chain joins TRBV29-1 and TRBJ1-2; D ambiguous. Germline V gives CDR1 SQVTM, CDR2 ANQGSEA. This CDR3 spans 11 amino acids. V was pared by 6 bases and J by 4 bases, with 9 bases between. The CDR3 bases are TGCAGCGTCCCGAGGCCCTATGGCTACACCTTC. Amino acids: CSVPRPYGYTF.

The V gene is TRBV4-2, the J gene TRBJ2-3; TRBD2 matches 7 bases. The trim removed 1 base at V and 2 bases at J, leaving 6 bases unmatched. This CDR3 is 16 amino acids long. Germline values: CDR1 LGHNA, CDR2 YNFKEQ. Here the CDR3 reads CASSQGAGDHTDTQYF. CDR3 bases: TGTGCCAGCAGCCAAGGGGCGGGGGACCACACAGATACGCAGTATTTT.

The chain links TRBV12-3 or TRBV12-4 to TRBJ2-2, with a tentative D call TRBD1 (6 bases). The CDR3 is 13 residues long. Trimming shortened V by 5 bases and J by 5 bases, and 9 bases separated the two germline ends. The CDR3 reads CASSPQGTGELFF. The DNA of the CDR3 is TGTGCCAGCAGTCCCCAGGGGACCGGGGAGCTGTTTTTT.